The 11 T cell receptor beta chains listed next were all sequenced from one sample in a study of blood T cells in healthy people across ages. Through a sample-barcoded 5' primer and a J-beta primer mix, a second PCR was run for about 6 to 11 cycles. TCRdb used MiXCR to reprocess the 5' RACE reads, holding one entry per CDR3 protein. The data show about 640,000 distinct CDR3 sequences, 58% seen once. Sequencing was performed on blood. Receptor source: a man in his sixties in good health.

This clonotype was found once. V gene TRBV6-4 combines with J gene TRBJ2-5, with D perhaps given as TRBD1 or TRBD2 (6 bases each). Deletions cut 9 bases from V and 1 base from J, with 12 bases between. The CDR3 runs to 13 residues. The germline V gene has CDR1 MRHNA and CDR2 SNTAGT. CDR3 nucleotides: TGTGCCAGTGCACAGGGAGGCCAAGAGACCCAGTACTTC. Its translation is CASAQGGQETQYF.

The chain is built from TRBV27 and TRBJ1-2; D is ambiguous. V lost 3 bases to trimming and J lost 4 bases, with 12 bases between them. This CDR3 contains 14 residues. Germline values: CDR1 MNHEY, CDR2 SMNVEV (reference sequence). The CDR3 coding sequence is TGTGCCAGCAGTTTCTCCCCTGGAAGCTATGGCTACACCTTC. Protein sequence: CASSFSPGSYGYTF.

This clonotype was counted only a few times. The chain links TRBV12-3 or TRBV12-4 to TRBJ1-2; 9 bases agree with TRBD1. The trim removed 6 bases at V and 10 bases at J, leaving 3 bases unmatched. The CDR3 length is 11 residues. Here the CDR3 DNA reads TGTGCCAGCAGCAGACAGGGGGACTACACCTTC. Translation gives CASSRQGDYTF.

This clonotype was picked up one time. The rearrangement joins TRBV6-6 to TRBJ2-7; 8 bases are a match to TRBD2. J lost 2 bases, V lost 7 bases, and 13 bases had no gene match. There are 16 residues in the CDR3. CDR1 is MNHNY, CDR2 SVGAGI, per germline (reference sequence). The CDR3 reads CASTRGYSGDTYEQYF. DNA of the CDR3: TGTGCCAGCACCCGAGGATATAGCGGGGATACCTACGAGCAGTACTTC.

This clonotype showed up just a few times. The chain joins TRBV9 to TRBJ2-3, with 8 positions matching TRBD2. The trim removed 3 bases at V and 5 bases at J, leaving 11 bases unmatched. Germline V gene data show CDR1 as SGDLS and CDR2 as YYNGEE. The CDR3 length is 16 residues. The CDR3 nucleotides are TGTGCCAGCAGCGCCAGAGGGACGGCGGGAGGAGATACGCAGTATTTT. Residues: CASSARGTAGGDTQYF.

The chain links TRBV11-2 to TRBJ2-7, with a tentative D call TRBD1 (6 bases). Trimming removed 10 bases at V and 0 bases at J, with 13 bases between. CDR3 length: 13 amino acids. Looked up from germline, CDR1 is SGHAT and CDR2 is FQNNGV. The CDR3 DNA sequence: TGTGCCACCTCGGACAGAAGCTCCTACGAGCAGTACTTC. Its protein product is CATSDRSSYEQYF.

This clonotype appeared a few times. The chain combines TRBV20-1 with TRBJ2-1; D is unclear. The CDR3 has 11 amino acids. V lost 5 bases to trimming and J lost 5 bases, with 7 bases between them. The germline CDR1 and CDR2 sequences are DFQATT and SNEGSKA (reference sequence). In DNA, the CDR3 is TGCAGTGCTGCGTCGGACAATGAGCAGTTCTTC. Translated: CSAASDNEQFF.

This chain uses TRBV20-1 with TRBJ2-5, with TRBD2 matching over 12 bases. CDR3 size: 15 residues. Trimming at V came to 7 bases and at J to 4 bases, leaving 10 bases not matched to a gene. Germline CDR1 and CDR2: DFQATT and SNEGSKA (reference sequence). The CDR3 sequence: CSGRPSGGDRETQYF. The CDR3 DNA follows: TGCAGTGGCAGGCCTAGCGGGGGGGACCGAGAGACCCAGTACTTC.

The rearrangement uses TRBV6-1 and TRBJ1-2; tentative D call: TRBD1 (6 bases). The CDR3 has 14 residues. The V end was cut by 4 bases, the J end by 6 bases, with 15 bases between. The germline V gene has CDR1 MNHNS and CDR2 SASEGT. This CDR3 is CASSARTGADGYTF. CDR3 DNA sequence: TGTGCCAGCAGTGCCCGGACGGGGGCGGATGGCTACACCTTC.

The CDR3 DNA reads TGTGCCAGCAGCCCCCTGCGGGGGGCCTACAATGAGCAGTACTTC. Its translation: CASSPLRGAYNEQYF. The chain couples TRBV12-3 or TRBV12-4 to TRBJ2-1; TRBD2 matches 8 bases. Near its end, the DNA agrees better with TRBJ2-7, so the J call may be wrong. The length of the CDR3 is 15 residues.

This clonotype showed up just a few times. This rearrangement joins TRBV27 to TRBJ2-1, with 7 bases matching TRBD1. The CDR3 consists of 13 residues. Trimming removed 6 bases from V and 5 bases from J; junction bases left unmatched: 4. Germline CDR1 reads MNHEY; CDR2 reads SMNVEV (reference sequence). The CDR3 spells CASSMGQHNEQFF. The CDR3 DNA is TGTGCCAGCAGCATGGGACAGCACAATGAGCAGTTCTTC.